The 22 T cell receptor beta chains reported below all come from one sample, sequenced in a study of PD-L1 blockade in urothelial cancer. Clones were sequenced by immunoSEQ multiplex PCR, and TCRdb holds only the in-frame ones, with some missing. This table has approximately 37,000 clones, 80% to 90% appearing once. The material was PBMCs, obtained around atezolizumab (anti-PD-L1) treatment. All receptors come from a man aged 55-75 years with urothelial cancer.

The V and J genes are TRBV10-3 and TRBJ1-1; D uncertain. CDR1 and CDR2 from the germline V gene are ENHRY and SYGVKD. The CDR3 contains 14 residues. Trimming pared 6 bases from V and 1 base from J, leaving 12 bases between. The CDR3 DNA sequence: TGTGCCATCAGACCCGATAGCTCGAACACTGAAGCTTTCTTT. As protein: CAIRPDSSNTEAFF.

The chain carries TRBV28 and TRBJ1-5; 7 bases agree with TRBD1. Germline CDR1 and CDR2: MDHEN and SYDVKM. CDR3 size: 16 residues. V lost 5 bases and J lost 0; bases outside the gene matches: 7. The CDR3 spells CASSIGTDYSNQPQHF. The CDR3 DNA reads as TGTGCCAGCAGTATCGGGACAGATTATAGCAATCAGCCCCAGCATTTT.

The chain couples TRBV29-1 to TRBJ2-2; 7 bases align to TRBD1. Germline CDR1 and CDR2: SQVTM and ANQGSEA. This CDR3 comprises 13 residues. Losses at the gene ends were 8 bases for V and 0 bases for J; bases not matched to a gene: 3. CDR3 in DNA: TGCAGCACGGGACAGACGAACACCGGGGAGCTGTTTTTT. Translated: CSTGQTNTGELFF.

This clone has more than one count but fewer than ten. The J gene is TRBJ2-7, the V gene TRBV18; 7 positions agree with TRBD2. The CDR3 runs to 16 residues. With V trimmed by 0 bases and J by 2 bases, 7 bases remained unmatched. Germline V gives CDR1 KGHSH, CDR2 LQKENI. The chain's CDR3 is CASSPPPSGYAYEQYF. As DNA, the CDR3 is TGTGCCAGCTCACCACCTCCTAGCGGTTACGCCTACGAGCAGTACTTC.

The chain combines TRBV7-9 with TRBJ1-2; tentative D call: TRBD1 (6 bases). The length of the CDR3 is 13 residues. Looked up from germline, CDR1 is SEHNR and CDR2 is FQNEAQ (reference sequence). V was clipped by 1 base and J by 8 bases, with 11 bases between them. DNA of the CDR3: TGTGCCAGCAGCTTAGGGACAGTGCCCGGCTACACCTTC. Translated: CASSLGTVPGYTF.

The rearrangement uses TRBV19 and TRBJ1-5, with D tentatively TRBD1 (5 bases). The CDR3 has 14 residues. Germline V gives CDR1 LNHDA, CDR2 SQIVND (reference sequence). V was cut by 3 bases and J by 8 bases, with 14 bases left in between. For the CDR3, the DNA is TGTGCCAGTAGTATGGGCCAGGGCAGCGAGCCCCAGCATTTT. Protein product: CASSMGQGSEPQHF.

V and J are TRBV28 and TRBJ1-1; 8 bases line up with TRBD1. V was clipped by 2 bases and J by 1 base; unmatched bases: 9. CDR3 size: 17 residues. Germline loops: CDR1 MDHEN, CDR2 SYDVKM. CDR3 loop: CASSLMGQGAKNTEAFF. The CDR3 nucleotides read TGTGCCAGCAGTTTAATGGGGCAGGGGGCGAAGAACACTGAAGCTTTCTTT.

This rearrangement joins TRBV7-8 to TRBJ1-5; D call uncertain. Germline lookup yields CDR1 SGHVS and CDR2 FQNEAQ. V lost 2 bases and J lost 7, with 15 bases in between. The length of the CDR3 is 15 residues. This CDR3 is CASSLNRLAPQPQHF. CDR3 coding DNA: TGTGCCAGCAGCTTAAATCGACTTGCCCCGCAGCCCCAGCATTTT.

The rearrangement links TRBV28 to TRBJ1-2; 7 positions agree with TRBD1. The CDR3 consists of 14 residues. From germline, CDR1 is MDHEN and CDR2 SYDVKM. With V trimmed by 2 bases and J by 0 bases, 0 bases remained unmatched. CDR3 DNA: TGTGCCAGCAGTTTAGGGACAGCTAACTATGGCTACACCTTC. Protein product: CASSLGTANYGYTF.

The J gene is TRBJ1-1, the V gene TRBV5-1; no definite D call. Trimming pared 0 bases from V and 0 bases from J, leaving 9 bases between. CDR1 SGHRS and CDR2 YFSETQ come from the germline V gene. The CDR3 covers 15 residues. DNA for the CDR3: TGCGCCAGCAGCTTGGCCAGTCAGATGAACACTGAAGCTTTCTTT. It codes for CASSLASQMNTEAFF.

The V call is TRBV27, the J call TRBJ2-7, with TRBD1 matching over 12 bases. The ends lost 4 bases at V and 5 bases at J; junction bases unmatched: 18. The CDR3 totals 19 residues. Germline V CDR1 and CDR2: MNHEY, SMNVEV (reference sequence). The CDR3 reads CASSYRPGTGGGRENEQYF. CDR3 bases: TGTGCCAGCAGTTATCGTCCCGGGACAGGGGGCGGCCGGGAGAACGAGCAGTACTTC.

This CDR3 is CATGGAGGRQETQYF. The CDR3 DNA reads as TGTGCCACGGGGGGAGCGGGGGGGCGTCAAGAGACCCAGTACTTC. This chain uses TRBV10-3 with TRBJ2-5; 10 nucleotides align to TRBD2. This CDR3 has 15 residues. Germline-derived CDR1 and CDR2 are ENHRY and SYGVKD. Germline trimming cut 10 bases from V and 2 bases from J; bases unmatched to any gene: 10.

This chain uses TRBV6-1 with TRBJ1-2; 8 bases fit TRBD1. Germline V gene sequence: CDR1 MNHNS, CDR2 SASEGT. Unmatched junction bases numbered 6, after V lost 5 bases and J lost 1 base. The CDR3 loop spans 15 amino acids. For the CDR3, the DNA is TGTGCCAGCAGTTTGACAGGGGCGATTAACTATGGCTACACCTTC. Protein product: CASSLTGAINYGYTF.

The chain links TRBV2 to TRBJ2-1; D may be TRBD2 (5 bases). Trimming shortened V by 4 bases and J by 3 bases, and 13 bases separated the two germline ends. Germline loops: CDR1 SNHLY, CDR2 FYNNEI. The CDR3 contains 15 residues. The CDR3 bases are TGTGCCAGCAGTGGGGCTAGCAGACTCTACAATGAGCAGTTCTTC. It is translated as CASSGASRLYNEQFF.

This chain joins TRBV27 and TRBJ1-2; D is uncertain. The V gene lost 3 bases and the J gene lost 0 bases, with 11 bases spanning the gap. There are 15 residues in the CDR3. Germline V gene lookup returns CDR1 MNHEY and CDR2 SMNVEV (reference sequence). The CDR3 DNA follows: TGTGCCAGCAGTTTCTCCAGAACCTCTAACTATGGCTACACCTTC. It specifies CASSFSRTSNYGYTF.

The V and J genes are TRBV7-2 and TRBJ1-1, with TRBD1 matching 9 bases. Germline assignment: CDR1 SGHTA and CDR2 FQGNSA. V lost 6 bases and J lost 5; bases outside the gene matches: 7. This CDR3 spans 14 amino acids. CDR3 sequence reads: CASRPGQGRTEAFF. In DNA form, the CDR3 reads TGTGCCAGCAGACCAGGACAGGGGAGGACTGAAGCTTTCTTT.

The chain combines TRBV2 with TRBJ1-1, with 7 nucleotides matching TRBD1. The CDR3 spans 14 residues. Germline values: CDR1 SNHLY, CDR2 FYNNEI. V lost 6 bases and J lost 7; bases outside the gene matches: 11. The chain's CDR3 is CASREQGPTVEAFF. The CDR3 DNA reads TGTGCCAGCAGAGAACAGGGGCCTACCGTTGAAGCTTTCTTT.

V usage is TRBV6-6 and J usage is TRBJ2-7, with TRBD1 identical over 9 bases. J lost 4 bases, V lost 2 bases, and 3 bases had no gene match. The CDR3 sequence is 14 residues long. Germline CDR1 is MNHNY and CDR2 is SVGAGI (reference sequence). CDR3 DNA sequence: TGTGCCAGCAGTTACGGGACAGGGAGATACGAGCAGTACTTC. Protein: CASSYGTGRYEQYF.

This clone was detected once. The chain carries TRBV19 and TRBJ2-5; no definite D call. The CDR3 totals 12 residues. Trimming took off 6 bases at V and 0 bases at J, with 5 bases between the two ends. Germline CDR1 and CDR2: LNHDA and SQIVND (reference sequence). The CDR3 loop reads CASSPYQETQYF. The CDR3 bases are TGTGCCAGTAGCCCGTACCAAGAGACCCAGTACTTC.

The chain carries TRBV10-1 and TRBJ2-2, with TRBD1 as a possible D gene (5 bases). Trimming shortened V by 4 bases and J by 4 bases, and 10 bases separated the two germline ends. Germline V CDR1 and CDR2: WNHNN, SYGVQD (reference sequence). This CDR3 is built from 14 residues. The CDR3 DNA reads as TGCGCCAGCAGTGTTGGGGCCGGCACCGGGGAGCTGTTTTTT. Its translation is CASSVGAGTGELFF.

The table lists this clone with a count of one. The chain recombines TRBV6-6 with TRBJ2-1, with 9 bases that match TRBD1. Germline V CDR1 and CDR2: MNHNY, SVGAGI (reference sequence). The CDR3 length is 15 residues. Germline trimming cut 6 bases from V and 2 bases from J; bases unmatched to any gene: 5. The CDR3 region has the DNA TGTGCCAGCAGGAAGGACAGGGGACCCTACAATGAGCAGTTCTTC. It translates to CASRKDRGPYNEQFF.

This clone was observed once. This chain links TRBV29-1 with TRBJ2-7; possibly TRBD1 for D (6 bases). This CDR3 has 11 residues. V was pared by 5 bases and J by 5 bases, with 10 bases between. Germline CDR1 reads SQVTM; CDR2 reads ANQGSEA. The CDR3 here is CSVLQGNEQYF. CDR3 coding DNA: TGCAGCGTTTTACAGGGAAACGAGCAGTACTTC.